This T cell receptor beta chain appears in the sequencing data of a study of T cells in Graves' hyperthyroidism and ophthalmopathy. Lactation, pregnancy, other autoimmune disease or uncontrolled infection excluded patients. Clinical symptoms, serum thyroxine and TRAb, thyroid ultrasound and orbital computed tomography were used for the diagnoses. Germline values: CDR1 DFQATT, CDR2 SNEGSKA (reference sequence). J gave up 0 bases and V 8 bases, and 10 bases lay outside the gene matches. CDR3 length equals 17 residues. Authors of the study amplified TCR beta CDR3 regions from RNA transcripts. TCR CDR3 underwent first-round RT-PCR with the HTBI primer set. TCRdb re-analysed the multiplex PCR reads in MiXCR, keeping a single row per CDR3 protein. The data show approximately 600,000 distinct CDR3 sequences, less than 25% seen once.

Sequenced sample: blood. The clonotype was recovered from a young man with Graves' ophthalmopathy. The chain links TRBV20-1 to TRBJ2-6; 10 nucleotides align to TRBD1. The CDR3 DNA is TGCAGTTGCTTTGGGACAGGGGATGACTCTGGGGCCAACGTCCTGACTTTC. The encoded protein is CSCFGTGDDSGANVLTF.